Listed below are T cell receptor beta chains from one sample, sequenced in a study of read filtering for tumor transcriptome and immune sequencing. Each CDR3 protein is one row after TCRdb ran MiXCR on the reads. The sample lists 90,000 or so distinct CDR3 sequences, about 22% occurring once. Input material: a population of CD138-negative cells sorted from bone marrow. Receptors originate from a donor at least 40 years old with multiple myeloma. CDR3s include the opening cysteine and the closing phenylalanine or tryptophan. A D gene is named only where the DNA matches it firmly. Expanded clones are given a class, and other clones once, few, many or no size at all.

D gene,V gene,J gene,clone size,CDR3 length,CDR3 DNA,CDR3 protein
TRBD2,TRBV6-1,TRBJ2-5,many,14,TGTGCCAGCAGTTATAGCGGGAGCCAAGAGACCCAGTACTTC,CASSYSGSQETQYF
NA,TRBV20-1,TRBJ2-5,many,13,TGCAGTGCTTACAGGGCCCAAAAAGAGACCCAGTACTTC,CSAYRAQKETQYF
NA,TRBV28,TRBJ2-7,many,12,TGTGCCAGCAATCAGGGCCCCTACGAGCAGTACTTC,CASNQGPYEQYF
NA,TRBV20-1,TRBJ1-5,many,13,TGCAGTGCTAGTAGGCAGGGGCCTCAGCCCCAGCATTTT,CSASRQGPQPQHF
TRBD1,TRBV5-5,TRBJ2-3,many,15,TGTGCCAGCAGCTTATGGGACAGGGCTTTAGATACGCAGTATTTT,CASSLWDRALDTQYF
NA,TRBV10-1,TRBJ2-3,many,13,TGCGCCAGCAGTGAGTATGGCACAGATACGCAGTATTTT,CASSEYGTDTQYF
NA,TRBV5-1,TRBJ2-3,NA,15,TGCGCCAGCAGCTTGGACTCCGGACTCACAGATACGCAGTATTTT,CASSLDSGLTDTQYF
NA,TRBV28,TRBJ2-1,many,15,TGTGCCAGCAGCCCCCCTAGGGGGTCCTACAATGAGCAGTTCTTC,CASSPPRGSYNEQFF
NA,TRBV5-1,TRBJ1-1,many,15,TGCGCCAGCAGCCTTGGAACTAATAAGAACACTGAAGCTTTCTTT,CASSLGTNKNTEAFF
NA,TRBV28,TRBJ2-2,many,13,TGTGCCAGCAGGACTTTTGGCACCGGGGAGCTGTTTTTT,CASRTFGTGELFF
NA,TRBV6-2/TRBV6-3,TRBJ2-7,few,13,TGTGCCAGCAGTGCAACAGCGGCCTACGAGCAGTACTTC,CASSATAAYEQYF
NA,TRBV14,TRBJ1-1,many,12,TGTGCCAGCAGTCCAGCGAACACTGAAGCTTTCTTT,CASSPANTEAFF
NA,TRBV19,TRBJ1-5,NA,12,TGTGCCAGTAGTGTCTATACTCAGCCCCAGCATTTT,CASSVYTQPQHF
TRBD1,TRBV7-2,TRBJ2-5,few,15,TGTGCCAGCAGCGCCCCGGGGACAGGCAAAGAGACCCAGTACTTC,CASSAPGTGKETQYF
NA,TRBV5-6,TRBJ1-5,many,14,TGTGCCAGCAGCCGACAGTATAGCAATCAGCCCCAGCATTTT,CASSRQYSNQPQHF
TRBD1,TRBV11-2,TRBJ2-2,few,15,TGTGCCAGCAGCTTAATCCAGGGGGTGGCCGGGGAGCTGTTTTTT,CASSLIQGVAGELFF
TRBD1,TRBV20-1,TRBJ1-5,few,13,TGCAGTGCTTTGGACAGGGGTGGTCAGCCCCAGCATTTT,CSALDRGGQPQHF